Presented here are 18 T cell receptor beta chains from one specimen sequenced in a study of T cell responses to AZD1222 COVID-19 vaccine. The repertoire was sequenced with immunoSEQ multiplex PCR; TCRdb's copy has only in-frame clones and lacks some. The data hold approximately 110,000 clones, with more than 90% observed a single time. Sequences were derived from peripheral blood, sampled on day 0 of AZD1222 vaccination. Receptor source: an adult in good health.

The V gene is TRBV7-3, the J gene TRBJ1-1; D gene ambiguous. V lost 0 bases and J lost 0, with 2 bases in between. This CDR3 spans 13 amino acids. Germline CDR1 is SGHTA and CDR2 is FQGTGA. CDR3: CASSLTVNTEAFF. CDR3 in DNA: TGTGCCAGCAGCTTAACGGTGAACACTGAAGCTTTCTTT.

This chain uses TRBV6-5 with TRBJ1-1; no clear D. This CDR3 is 15 amino acids long. Per the germline V gene, CDR1 is MNHEY and CDR2 is SVGAGI. V lost 2 bases, J lost 4 bases, and 14 bases lay in between. The CDR3: CASSYVRLPRTEAFF. The CDR3 nucleotides are TGTGCCAGCAGTTACGTAAGACTGCCGCGCACTGAAGCTTTCTTT.

V and J are TRBV29-1 and TRBJ1-1, with D tentatively TRBD1 (5 bases). This CDR3 is 14 amino acids long. V lost 4 bases and J 4 bases, leaving 16 bases between the germline ends. CDR1 is SQVTM, CDR2 ANQGSEA, per germline. The CDR3 reads CSVALTVLGTEAFF. For the CDR3, the DNA is TGCAGCGTTGCCCTGACAGTCCTTGGCACTGAAGCTTTCTTT.

V gene TRBV7-2 combines with J gene TRBJ2-1; maybe TRBD2 (5 bases). Deletions cut 4 bases from V and 6 bases from J, with 10 bases between. Germline CDR1 is SGHTA and CDR2 is FQGNSA. The CDR3 runs 13 residues. The CDR3: CASSSILANEQFF. For the CDR3, the DNA is TGTGCCAGCAGCTCGATTCTAGCCAATGAGCAGTTCTTC.

V gene TRBV23-1 combines with J gene TRBJ1-5; D gene ambiguous. TRBV23-1 is an open reading frame whose function is uncertain. The CDR3 totals 16 residues. Trimming removed 4 bases at V and 1 base at J, with 14 bases between. CDR3 DNA sequence: TGCGCCAGCAGTCTACTCCACCCGGGAAGCAATCAGCCCCAGCATTTT. It encodes CASSLLHPGSNQPQHF.

CDR3 coding DNA: TGTGCCAGCAGCCAGTCCTCTAGGAGGCAGTACTTC. Amino acids: CASSQSSRRQYF. The rearrangement joins TRBV3-1 (or the pseudogene TRBV3-2) to TRBJ2-7; no definite D call. V gave up 3 bases and J gave up 9 bases, with 12 bases separating them. The V gene's germline CDR1 is LGHDT and CDR2 YNNKEL (reference sequence). The CDR3 consists of 12 residues.

This chain joins TRBV19 and TRBJ2-3; D might be TRBD2 (5 bases). The CDR3 length is 13 residues. The V gene's germline CDR1 is LNHDA and CDR2 SQIVND (reference sequence). V gave up 5 bases and J gave up 4 bases, with 10 bases separating them. This chain's CDR3 is CASSVTSSDTQYF. DNA of the CDR3: TGTGCCAGTAGTGTCACTAGTTCAGATACGCAGTATTTT.

The chain couples TRBV2 to TRBJ1-5, with D perhaps TRBD1 (6 bases). V lost 8 bases, J lost 6 bases, and 14 bases lay in between. The germline CDR1 and CDR2 sequences are SNHLY and FYNNEI. The CDR3 runs to 13 residues. The CDR3 protein is CASRQGRGQPQHF. CDR3 in DNA: TGTGCCAGCCGCCAGGGGCGAGGTCAGCCCCAGCATTTT.

The V and J genes are TRBV27 and TRBJ2-5, with 11 nucleotides matching TRBD2. CDR1 is MNHEY and CDR2 is SMNVEV in the germline V gene (reference sequence). The CDR3 sequence is 17 residues long. V lost 0 bases to trimming and J lost 2 bases; unmatched junction nucleotides: 5. This CDR3 is CASSLSKVAGGQETQYF. CDR3 nucleotides: TGTGCCAGCAGTTTATCGAAGGTAGCGGGGGGGCAAGAGACCCAGTACTTC.

The rearrangement links TRBV7-9 to TRBJ1-4, with no clear D. Germline lookup yields CDR1 SEHNR and CDR2 FQNEAQ (reference sequence). V was clipped by 7 bases and J by 0 bases, with 6 bases between them. The CDR3 extends over 13 amino acids. CDR3 in amino acids: CASNGATNEKLFF. The CDR3 DNA reads as TGTGCCAGCAATGGGGCAACTAATGAAAAACTGTTTTTT. The full variable domain, completed using reference TRBV7-9 and TRBJ1-4, is DTGVSQNPRHKITKRGQNVTFRCDPISEHNRLYWYRQTLGQGPEFLTYFQNEAQLEKSRLLSDRFSAERPKGSFSTLEIQRTEQGDSAMYLCASNGATNEKLFFGSGTQLSVL.

The chain carries TRBV6-4 and TRBJ2-3; D might be TRBD1 (6 bases). This CDR3 is 14 amino acids long. Trimming removed 3 bases from V and 3 bases from J, with 10 bases in between. The V gene's germline CDR1 is MRHNA and CDR2 SNTAGT. The CDR3 region is CASSELGQTDTQYF. The CDR3 nucleotides are TGTGCCAGCAGTGAACTGGGACAAACAGATACGCAGTATTTT.

The chain carries TRBV19 and TRBJ1-1, with D possibly matching TRBD1 (5 bases). V lost 4 bases and J 1 base, leaving 13 bases between the germline ends. Germline assignment: CDR1 LNHDA and CDR2 SQIVND (reference sequence). This CDR3 contains 15 residues. The CDR3 DNA reads as TGTGCCAGTAGTACGGTAGGGGTTGGGAACACTGAAGCTTTCTTT. Translated, it gives CASSTVGVGNTEAFF. Looking up the rest from reference TRBV19 and TRBJ1-1 gives the full variable domain: DGGITQSPKYLFRKEGQNVTLSCEQNLNHDAMYWYRQDPGQGLRLIYYSQIVNDFQKGDIAEGYSVSREKKESFPLTVTSAQKNPTAFYLCASSTVGVGNTEAFFGQGTRLTVV.

This clone was seen only once. The V and J genes are TRBV18 and TRBJ1-1, with unresolved D. The CDR3 sequence is 14 residues long. V shed 4 bases and J shed 0 bases, with 9 bases lying between them. The germline gives CDR1 KGHSH, CDR2 LQKENI. CDR3 nucleotide sequence: TGTGCCAGCTCACAACTGGAGGTGAACACTGAAGCTTTCTTT. Translated, it gives CASSQLEVNTEAFF. Based on the CDR3 plus reference TRBV18 and TRBJ1-1, the full variable domain is NAGVMQNPRHLVRRRGQEARLRCSPMKGHSHVYWYRQLPEEGLKFMVYLQKENIIDESGMPKERFSAEFPKEGPSILRIQQVVRGDSAAYFCASSQLEVNTEAFFGQGTRLTVV.

The chain combines TRBV7-9 with TRBJ1-1; perhaps TRBD1 as D (5 bases). Germline assignment: CDR1 SEHNR and CDR2 FQNEAQ (reference sequence). The CDR3 has 14 residues. Trimming pared 7 bases from V and 5 bases from J, leaving 17 bases between. CDR3 sequence reads: CASNRQGMGTEAFF. The CDR3 DNA sequence: TGTGCCAGCAACAGGCAGGGAATGGGAACTGAAGCTTTCTTT.

This chain links TRBV7-2 with TRBJ1-6, with 10 bases that match TRBD1. The CDR3 has 16 amino acids. Unmatched junction bases numbered 7, after V lost 5 bases and J lost 6 bases. CDR1 and CDR2 (germline): SGHTA, FQGNSA. The CDR3 sequence is CASSTRDRGSNSPLHF. The CDR3 region has the DNA TGTGCCAGCAGCACCAGGGACAGGGGCTCTAATTCACCCCTCCACTTT.

The V and J genes are TRBV24-1 and TRBJ2-1; 7 bases agree with TRBD2. V shed 4 bases and J 7 bases; nucleotides not matched to a gene: 12. The germline V gene encodes CDR1 KGHDR and CDR2 SFDVKD. The CDR3 extends over 16 amino acids. The CDR3 nucleotides are TGTGCCACCAGTGACCAACAAGCGGGAAAGTCGAATGAGCAGTTCTTC. Translation: CATSDQQAGKSNEQFF.

The V call is TRBV19, the J call TRBJ2-7, with 9 bases identical to TRBD1. Trimming cost V 5 bases and J 0 bases; bases outside gene matches: 5. Germline CDR1 and CDR2: LNHDA and SQIVND (reference sequence). This CDR3 is built from 15 residues. CDR3 bases: TGTGCCAGTAGTCCTAGACAGGGGGGCTCCTACGAGCAGTACTTC. Translating it yields CASSPRQGGSYEQYF.

The chain combines TRBV7-3 with TRBJ2-1, with 11 bases identical to TRBD2. Germline-derived CDR1 and CDR2 are SGHTA and FQGTGA. V gave up 5 bases and J gave up 6 bases; unmatched junction bases: 9. This CDR3 contains 16 residues. Here the CDR3 DNA reads TGTGCCAGCAGCGATCGTAGCGGGAGGGCCCTCAATGAGCAGTTCTTC. Translating gives CASSDRSGRALNEQFF.